Shown below are 10 T cell receptor beta chains from a single sample sequenced in a study of blood T cell repertoires in COVID-19. Assay: immunoSEQ multiplex PCR; the TCRdb copy retains only in-frame clones and omits some. The repertoire holds about 200,000 clones, with more than 80% as singletons. The source material was peripheral blood. All receptors derive from an elderly woman with acute or convalescent COVID-19.

The chain has TRBV28 and TRBJ2-1; 12 bases map to TRBD2. V gave up 6 bases and J gave up 1 base; unmatched junction bases: 4. Germline values: CDR1 MDHEN, CDR2 SYDVKM. This CDR3 spans 16 amino acids. CDR3 region: CASSRGTSGSYNEQFF. CDR3 coding DNA: TGTGCCAGCAGCCGGGGGACTAGCGGGTCCTACAATGAGCAGTTCTTC. Full variable domain (rest looked up from reference TRBV28 and TRBJ2-1): DVKVTQSSRYLVKRTGEKVFLECVQDMDHENMFWYRQDPGLGLRLIYFSYDVKMKEKGDIPEGYSVSREKKERFSLILESASTNQTSMYLCASSRGTSGSYNEQFFGPGTRLTVL.

This clone was seen repeatedly, ten times or more. This chain connects TRBV25-1 to TRBJ1-6, with 12 nucleotides matching TRBD1. Germline assignment: CDR1 MGHDK and CDR2 SYGVNS. The CDR3 totals 16 residues. J gave up 9 bases and V 4 bases, and 7 bases lay outside the gene matches. CDR3 in amino acids: CASSGQGQGAVSPLHF. CDR3 coding DNA: TGTGCCAGCAGTGGACAGGGACAGGGGGCCGTTTCACCCCTCCACTTT.

This clone was seen just once. The gene calls are TRBV6-1 and TRBJ1-5, with D unclear. Germline V lookup: CDR1 MNHNS, CDR2 SASEGT. The CDR3 sequence is 11 residues long. Trimming pared 3 bases from V and 9 bases from J, leaving 6 bases between. For the CDR3, the DNA is TGTGCCAGCAGTGATCTCGGGCCCCAGCATTTT. Translation: CASSDLGPQHF.

The chain has TRBV12-3 or TRBV12-4 and TRBJ1-1; D is possibly TRBD1 (6 bases). The length of the CDR3 is 13 residues. With 3 bases removed from V and 5 bases from J, the gap between germline ends came to 10 bases. The CDR3 loop reads CASSFGQRTEAFF. CDR3 DNA sequence: TGTGCCAGCAGTTTCGGACAGAGGACTGAAGCTTTCTTT.

The V call is TRBV9, the J call TRBJ2-2; no reliable D call. CDR1 is SGDLS and CDR2 is YYNGEE in the germline V gene. The CDR3 sequence is 13 residues long. V was pared by 3 bases and J by 1 base, with 4 bases between. The CDR3 nucleotides read TGTGCCAGCAGCGACTGGAACACCGGGGAGCTGTTTTTT. It yields the protein CASSDWNTGELFF.

The rearrangement joins TRBV6-5 to TRBJ1-1; D remains ambiguous. The V and J ends lost 7 bases and 2 bases respectively, with 14 bases between them. Germline-derived CDR1 and CDR2 are MNHEY and SVGAGI. The CDR3 length is 14 residues. The CDR3 sequence: CASKASGTNTEAFF. CDR3 nucleotides: TGTGCCAGCAAGGCCTCAGGAACCAACACTGAAGCTTTCTTT.

The chain recombines TRBV9 with TRBJ1-2; D possibly corresponds to TRBD1 (6 bases). Trimming pared 7 bases from V and 9 bases from J, leaving 22 bases between. CDR1 SGDLS and CDR2 YYNGEE come from the germline V gene. The CDR3 consists of 14 residues. The CDR3 nucleotides are TGTGCCAGCTCCCAGACCCAGACAGGTCCGCGCTACACCTTC. Translation gives CASSQTQTGPRYTF.

J is TRBJ1-5 and V is TRBV19; D gene unclear. V lost 8 bases, J lost 3 bases, and 20 bases lay in between. The CDR3 totals 16 residues. Germline V gene data show CDR1 as LNHDA and CDR2 as SQIVND (reference sequence). This CDR3 is CASGLPRTDPNQPQHF. CDR3 in DNA: TGTGCCAGTGGCCTACCCCGAACAGACCCCAATCAGCCCCAGCATTTT.

The V call is TRBV2, the J call TRBJ1-3; D is undetermined. The CDR3 loop spans 14 amino acids. The germline CDR1 and CDR2 sequences are SNHLY and FYNNEI. V was shortened by 6 bases and J by 2 bases, with 11 bases between the two germline ends. The DNA for the CDR3 is TGTGCCAGCAGCCTTAAGAGTACTGGAAACACCATATATTTT. It encodes CASSLKSTGNTIYF.

The gene calls are TRBV5-1 and TRBJ2-7; 7 bases are a match to TRBD1. This CDR3 has 14 amino acids. V lost 4 bases, J lost 1 base, and 5 bases stayed unmatched. Germline V gene sequence: CDR1 SGHRS, CDR2 YFSETQ. CDR3 DNA sequence: TGCGCCAGCAGCAAACCGGGACAGTCCTACGAGCAGTACTTC. Its protein is CASSKPGQSYEQYF.